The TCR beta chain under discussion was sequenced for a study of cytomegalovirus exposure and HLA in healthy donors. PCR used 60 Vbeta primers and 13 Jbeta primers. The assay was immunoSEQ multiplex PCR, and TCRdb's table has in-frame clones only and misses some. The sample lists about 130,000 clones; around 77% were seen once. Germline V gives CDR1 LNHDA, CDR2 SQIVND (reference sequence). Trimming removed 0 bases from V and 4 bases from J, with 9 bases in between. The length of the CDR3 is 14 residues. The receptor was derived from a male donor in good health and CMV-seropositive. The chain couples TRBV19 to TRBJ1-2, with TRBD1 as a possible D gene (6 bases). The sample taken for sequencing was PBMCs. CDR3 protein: CASSIDGQLYGYTF. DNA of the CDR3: TGTGCCAGTAGTATAGACGGACAGCTCTATGGCTACACCTTC. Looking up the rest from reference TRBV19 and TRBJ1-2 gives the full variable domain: DGGITQSPKYLFRKEGQNVTLSCEQNLNHDAMYWYRQDPGQGLRLIYYSQIVNDFQKGDIAEGYSVSREKKESFPLTVTSAQKNPTAFYLCASSIDGQLYGYTFGSGTRLTVV.